This passage covers 9 T cell receptor beta chains from one sample sequenced in a study of blood T cell repertoires in COVID-19. Clones were sequenced by immunoSEQ multiplex PCR, and TCRdb holds only the in-frame ones, with some missing. The sample has more than 95,000 clones, roughly 89% seen once; the top ten hold about 15%. The sample was peripheral blood. The receptors were gathered from a woman older than 75 in a cohort sampled during active COVID-19.

The chain is built from TRBV27 and TRBJ1-4; 7 positions match TRBD1. CDR1 is MNHEY, CDR2 SMNVEV, per germline (reference sequence). This CDR3 region has 14 residues. The V segment lost 7 bases and the J segment 8 bases; nucleotides outside the gene matches: 10. Here the CDR3 reads CASTQGSLKEKLFF. DNA of the CDR3: TGTGCCAGCACACAGGGGTCCTTAAAAGAAAAACTGTTTTTT.

This chain connects TRBV9 to TRBJ1-6, with D possibly matching TRBD1 (5 bases). Deletions cut 4 bases from V and 9 bases from J, with 17 bases between. Germline CDR1 and CDR2: SGDLS and YYNGEE. CDR3 length: 15 residues. CDR3 residues: CASSPSGQGSSPLHF. In DNA form, the CDR3 reads TGTGCCAGCAGCCCTTCGGGTCAGGGCAGTTCACCCCTCCACTTT.

The chain links TRBV5-1 to TRBJ2-7, with 8 bases aligning to TRBD1. CDR3 length equals 14 residues. The ends lost 4 bases at V and 1 base at J; junction bases unmatched: 4. CDR1 and CDR2 (germline): SGHRS, YFSETQ. For the CDR3, the DNA is TGCGCCAGCAGCCCCGGGACAGGTTCCTACGAGCAGTACTTC. This gives the protein CASSPGTGSYEQYF. Complete variable domain (other parts from reference TRBV5-1 and TRBJ2-7): KAGVTQTPRYLIKTRGQQVTLSCSPISGHRSVSWYQQTPGQGLQFLFEYFSETQRNKGNFPGRFSGRQFSNSRSEMNVSTLELGDSALYLCASSPGTGSYEQYFGPGTRLTVT.

The CDR3 DNA reads as TGCGCCAGCAGCTTGGACAGGGGTTTAAACAATGAGCAGTTCTTC. Its protein product is CASSLDRGLNNEQFF. V and J are TRBV5-1 and TRBJ2-1; TRBD1 matches 7 bases. The CDR3 has 15 amino acids. The junction had 5 bases not matched to a gene; V was cut back by 0 bases and J by 5 bases. Germline assignment: CDR1 SGHRS and CDR2 YFSETQ.

V usage is TRBV5-8 and J usage is TRBJ2-1; TRBD2 aligns across 7 bases. Germline CDR1 and CDR2: SGHTS and YDEGEE. The CDR3 covers 15 residues. Trimming cost V 2 bases and J 10 bases; bases outside gene matches: 12. This chain's CDR3 is CASSLGWTSSNEQFF. CDR3 bases: TGTGCCAGCAGCTTAGGCTGGACTAGTAGTAACGAGCAGTTCTTC.

The chain carries TRBV6-5 and TRBJ2-7; D is uncertain. Germline V CDR1 and CDR2: MNHEY, SVGAGI. This CDR3 has 16 amino acids. Trimming removed 4 bases at V and 7 bases at J, with 23 bases between. The CDR3 DNA sequence: TGTGCCAGCAGTTCCACACAGTACCCCATCCCGAGTGAGCAGTACTTC. This gives the protein CASSSTQYPIPSEQYF.

The chain is built from TRBV5-1 and TRBJ2-5; tentative D call: TRBD1 (6 bases). This CDR3 contains 14 residues. Deletions cut 4 bases from V and 2 bases from J, with 12 bases between. Germline CDR1 SGHRS, CDR2 YFSETQ. CDR3 nucleotide sequence: TGCGCCAGCAGCATCGGACAGACACAAGAGACCCAGTACTTC. Translating it yields CASSIGQTQETQYF.

This clone was recorded only once. J is TRBJ2-7 and V is TRBV5-4; no clear D. From germline, CDR1 is SGHNT and CDR2 YYREEE (reference sequence). The V and J ends lost 3 bases and 2 bases respectively, with 9 bases between them. The CDR3 totals 13 residues. CDR3 sequence (DNA): TGTGCCAGCAGCTCGACTGGAACCTACGAGCAGTACTTC. Its translation is CASSSTGTYEQYF.

The rearrangement joins TRBV5-1 to TRBJ2-2; maybe TRBD2 (5 bases). V was clipped by 0 bases and J by 2 bases, with 8 bases between them. The CDR3 is 15 amino acids. Germline V CDR1 and CDR2: SGHRS, YFSETQ. CDR3 bases: TGCGCCAGCAGCTTGGTGAGGACTAACACCGGGGAGCTGTTTTTT. Amino acid sequence: CASSLVRTNTGELFF.